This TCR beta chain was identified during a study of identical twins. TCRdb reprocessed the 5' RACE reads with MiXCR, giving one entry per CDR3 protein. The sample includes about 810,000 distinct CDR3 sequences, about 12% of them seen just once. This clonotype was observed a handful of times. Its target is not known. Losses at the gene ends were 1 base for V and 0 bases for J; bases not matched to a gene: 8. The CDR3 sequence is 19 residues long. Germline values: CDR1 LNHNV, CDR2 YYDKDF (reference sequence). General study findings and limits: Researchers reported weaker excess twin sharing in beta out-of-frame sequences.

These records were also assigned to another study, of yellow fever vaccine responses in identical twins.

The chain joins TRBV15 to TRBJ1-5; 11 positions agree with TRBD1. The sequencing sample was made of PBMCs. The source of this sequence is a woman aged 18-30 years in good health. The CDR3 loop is CATSRAPGDRGYSNQPQHF. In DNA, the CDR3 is TGTGCCACCAGCAGAGCCCCAGGGGACAGGGGGTATAGCAATCAGCCCCAGCATTTT.